The 2 T cell receptor beta chains listed next were all sequenced from one sample in a study of CD8+ T cells in alopecia areata. As to treatment: oral pan-JAK inhibitor, 5-10 mg twice daily. cDNA prepared by RNA extraction and subsequent reverse transcription served as the template for sequencing. Clones were read by immunoSEQ multiplex PCR, and TCRdb kept only the in-frame ones, dropping some. The profile shows around 200,000 clones, roughly 64% of them singletons. This specimen was CD8+ T cells sorted from blood, taken at week 24, from a patient treated with tofacitinib. Receptor source: a human donor with alopecia areata.

This clone was seen a single time. The rearrangement uses TRBV30 and TRBJ1-2; TRBD1 might be the D (5 bases). Per the germline V gene, CDR1 is GTSNPN and CDR2 is SVGIG (reference sequence). The CDR3 contains 13 residues. V was cut by 5 bases and J by 5 bases, with 15 bases left in between. The CDR3: CAWGDETPYGYTF. The CDR3 coding sequence is TGTGCCTGGGGGGACGAGACACCTTATGGCTACACCTTC.

This clone was observed a single time. The genes are TRBV30 and TRBJ1-2, with a weak D call TRBD1 (6 bases). Germline CDR1 reads GTSNPN; CDR2 reads SVGIG (reference sequence). The CDR3 is 16 residues long. Trimming took 7 bases from V and 3 from J, leaving 24 bases between them. The CDR3 DNA reads TGTGCCTACGAAAAAACCGGGACACTGCAGTACTATGGCTACACCTTC. Translating it yields CAYEKTGTLQYYGYTF. Together with reference TRBV30 and TRBJ1-2, the CDR3 gives the full variable domain: SQTIHQWPATLVQPVGSPLSLECTVEGTSNPNLYWYRQAAGRGLQLLFYSVGIGQISSEVPQNLSASRPQDRQFILSSKKLLLSDSGFYLCAYEKTGTLQYYGYTFGSGTRLTVV.